A single sample gave rise to the 20 T cell receptor beta chains below, sequenced in a study of T cells in women clearing cervical HPV infection. TCRdb keeps only in-frame clones here, not all; method: immunoSEQ multiplex PCR. Recorded for this sample: roughly 40,000 clones. The sequencing input was blood buffy coat. The receptors derive from a woman between 18 and 70 years old with a cervical HPV16 infection that either progressed to CIN3+ or cleared (not recorded which).

The CDR3 bases that were read are TGTGCCTGGAGGGACCCCAGGTCCAGAGCGGATGGT. Its translation is CAWRDPRSRADG. The full CDR3 sequence reads CAWRDPRSRADGQYF. This rearrangement joins TRBV30 to TRBJ2-4; the D gene is possibly TRBD2 (5 bases). The read ends 3 residues early relative to the CDR3; the germline J gene fills the gap. CDR3 length: 15 amino acids. Germline CDR1 and CDR2: GTSNPN and SVGIG (reference sequence).

A note on this clone: The read ends 3 residues shy of where the CDR3 ends; the end is completed using the germline J gene. The chain joins TRBV7-2 to TRBJ2-5; 7 nucleotides match TRBD2. CDR3 length: 14 amino acids. J lost 3 bases, V lost 2 bases, and 3 bases had no gene match. Germline assignment: CDR1 SGHTA and CDR2 FQGNSA. This CDR3 is CASSLSSGKETQYF. CDR3 bases read: TGTGCCAGCAGCTTATCTAGCGGAAAAGAGACC.

With regard to this clone: The observed sequence ends 3 residues before the CDR3 terminus, with the missing tail filled in from the germline J gene. The rearrangement links TRBV2 to TRBJ2-1, with D maybe TRBD1 (6 bases). V gave up 3 bases and J gave up 4 bases, with 10 bases separating them. The CDR3 is 14 residues long. The germline V gene encodes CDR1 SNHLY and CDR2 FYNNEI. The CDR3 loop is CASSESGTYNEQFF. CDR3 DNA (partial): TGTGCCAGCAGTGAGTCCGGGACATACAATGAG.

As for this clone: The read is 3 residues too short to cover the CDR3 end, so that end is filled in from the germline J gene. The rearrangement uses TRBV20-1 and TRBJ2-5, with 8 bases that match TRBD2. The ends lost 2 bases at V and 2 bases at J; junction bases unmatched: 10. There are 16 residues in the CDR3. CDR1 and CDR2 (germline): DFQATT, SNEGSKA (reference sequence). The CDR3 loop is CSARPSSGRGQETQYF. Partial CDR3 DNA: TGCAGTGCTAGACCCTCCAGCGGGAGAGGTCAAGAGACC.

Concerning this clone itself: The read comes to an end 3 residues before the CDR3 does, leaving the germline J gene to fill in the end. The chain uses TRBV23-1 and TRBJ1-5; D not resolved. TRBV23-1 is an ORF, with its function uncertain. The ends were cut back, 0 bases at V and 4 bases at J, with 13 bases in the middle. This CDR3 is 16 amino acids long. CDR3 bases read: TGCGCCAGCAGTCAATCGTGGCACAATACAAATCAGCCC. It codes for CASSQSWHNTNQP. The CDR3 as a whole reads CASSQSWHNTNQPQHF.

A remark on this clone: The read gets to within 3 residues of the CDR3 end, and the germline J gene fills in the rest. The gene calls are TRBV12-3 or TRBV12-4 and TRBJ1-3, with a tentative D call TRBD1 (5 bases). This CDR3 is 15 amino acids long. Trimming took 8 bases from V and 0 from J, leaving 14 bases between them. CDR3 DNA (partial): TGTGCCAGCGATTCGACAGCAAGCTCTGGAAACACC. It specifies CASDSTASSGNT. The whole CDR3 region reads CASDSTASSGNTIYF.

As for this clone: Read data end 3 residues before the CDR3 end; the end is taken from the germline J gene. The J gene is TRBJ2-7, the V gene TRBV18; D might be TRBD1 (5 bases). Germline CDR1 KGHSH, CDR2 LQKENI. The CDR3 totals 14 residues. Trimming removed 3 bases at V and 2 bases at J, with 11 bases between. CDR3: CASSPRQGAYEQYF. Partial CDR3 DNA: TGTGCCAGCTCACCCCGGCAGGGCGCCTACGAG.

About this clone itself: The read ends 3 residues shy of where the CDR3 ends; the end is completed using the germline J gene. V usage is TRBV7-3 and J usage is TRBJ1-1; TRBD1 is a possible D gene (5 bases). CDR3 size: 14 residues. With 5 bases removed from V and 6 bases from J, the gap between germline ends came to 16 bases. Germline V CDR1 and CDR2: SGHTA, FQGTGA. The sequenced CDR3 bases are TGTGCCAGCAGCCTCTCCAGGGAATCCGCTGAA. It translates to CASSLSRESAE. In full, the CDR3 is CASSLSRESAEAFF.

About this clone itself: The read ends 3 residues shy of where the CDR3 ends; the end is completed using the germline J gene. The chain recombines TRBV29-1 with TRBJ1-2; tentatively, D is TRBD1 (6 bases). V lost 3 bases and J lost 3, with 11 bases in between. Germline lookup yields CDR1 SQVTM and CDR2 ANQGSEA. The CDR3 runs to 13 residues. The CDR3 is CSVEGTTHYGYTF. The sequenced part of the CDR3 DNA is TGCAGCGTTGAGGGGACAACGCACTATGGC. The full variable domain, in which reference TRBV29-1 and TRBJ1-2 provide the parts outside the CDR3, is SAVISQKPSRDICQRGTSLTIQCQVDSQVTMMFWYRQQPGQSLTLIATANQGSEATYESGFVIDKFPISRPNLTFSTLTVSNMSPEDSSIYLCSVEGTTHYGYTFGSGTRLTVV.

Points on this clone: Sequencing ends 3 residues short of the CDR3 end; the germline J gene provides the rest. The chain employs TRBV4-1 and TRBJ2-7; no definite D call. V dropped 1 base and J dropped 1 base, with 5 bases sitting between them. CDR3 length: 13 amino acids. Germline lookup yields CDR1 MGHRA and CDR2 YSYEKL. CDR3 DNA (partial): TGCGCCAGCAGCCAAGGGCTGTCCTACGAG. It specifies CASSQGLSYE. The CDR3, in full, reads CASSQGLSYEQYF.

Concerning this clone itself: The observed sequence ends 3 residues before the CDR3 terminus, with the missing tail filled in from the germline J gene. The genes are TRBV5-1 and TRBJ1-1; 12 nucleotides align to TRBD1. This CDR3 is 16 amino acids long. The germline CDR1 and CDR2 sequences are SGHRS and YFSETQ. V lost 4 bases to trimming and J lost 4 bases; unmatched junction nucleotides: 8. The covered CDR3 bases are TGCGCCAGCAGCCGGGGACAGGGGGCGTTAGGCACTGAA. It codes for CASSRGQGALGTE. The whole CDR3 sequence is CASSRGQGALGTEAFF.

Details on this clone: The read falls 3 residues short of the CDR3 end, and the missing part is taken from the germline J gene. V usage is TRBV20-1 and J usage is TRBJ1-5; TRBD1 might be the D (5 bases). Germline V gene sequence: CDR1 DFQATT, CDR2 SNEGSKA (reference sequence). The CDR3 sequence is 16 residues long. The V end lost 2 bases, the J end lost 7 bases, and 21 bases lay between the germline ends. The part of the CDR3 DNA that was read is TGCAGTGCTAGACTTCCCCTAGTTGGGGGGGAACAGCCC. Translating it yields CSARLPLVGGEQP. From start to end, the CDR3 is CSARLPLVGGEQPQHF.

Worth noting for this clone: The read terminates 3 residues ahead of where the CDR3 ends, so the germline J gene completes it. The rearrangement joins TRBV18 to TRBJ2-1, with a possible D match to TRBD2 (6 bases). Trimming took 5 bases from V and 0 from J, leaving 14 bases between them. The CDR3 contains 16 residues. Germline V gene data show CDR1 as KGHSH and CDR2 as LQKENI. CDR3 bases read: TGTGCCAGCTCAAAGATAACTAGCCTCTCCTACAATGAG. The encoded protein is CASSKITSLSYNE. The full CDR3 sequence reads CASSKITSLSYNEQFF.

For this clone: The missing CDR3 end, 3 residues past where the read stops, is filled in from the germline J gene. The chain has TRBV4-1 and TRBJ1-1; tentatively, D is TRBD1 (6 bases). CDR1 is MGHRA and CDR2 is YSYEKL in the germline V gene. CDR3 length equals 12 residues. The DNA read from the CDR3 is TGCGCCAGCAGCCAAGTCCAGGGGGAA. It encodes CASSQVQGE. In full, the CDR3 is CASSQVQGEAFF.

To note about this clone: The read terminates 3 residues before the CDR3 end, so the remaining end is supplied by the germline J gene. The chain carries TRBV6-2 or TRBV6-3 and TRBJ2-1, with D perhaps TRBD2 (6 bases). V was trimmed by 6 bases and J by 9 bases, leaving 15 bases between them. The CDR3 sequence is 13 residues long. In germline, CDR1 is MNHEY, CDR2 SVGEGT. The CDR3 protein is CASSVAESSEQFF. The CDR3 DNA, read in part, is TGTGCCAGCAGCGTAGCGGAGAGCAGTGAG.

By frequency, this clone is medium-sized. With the read ending 3 residues before the CDR3 end, the germline J gene is used to fill in that end. This chain links TRBV7-2 with TRBJ2-3, with D perhaps matching TRBD1 or TRBD2 (5 bases each). The V end lost 4 bases, the J end lost 6 bases, and 14 bases lay between the germline ends. The CDR3 loop spans 14 amino acids. Germline lookup yields CDR1 SGHTA and CDR2 FQGNSA. CDR3 DNA, as far as it was read: TGTGCCAGCAGCTCCCCAGGGAGACCTGATACG. Residues: CASSSPGRPDT. The entire CDR3 is CASSSPGRPDTQYF.

Comments on this clone: The read is 3 residues too short to cover the CDR3 end, so that end is filled in from the germline J gene. This chain links TRBV15 with TRBJ2-1; 9 nucleotides line up with TRBD2. This CDR3 is built from 16 residues. J was trimmed by 9 bases and V by 0 bases; bases with no gene match: 9. The germline CDR1 and CDR2 sequences are LNHNV and YYDKDF (reference sequence). Partial CDR3 DNA: TGTGCCACCAGCAGAGATGGGGTAGCGGGAGTGAGTGAG. The encoded protein is CATSRDGVAGVSE. The whole CDR3 is CATSRDGVAGVSEQFF.

A note on this clone: The read ends 3 residues shy of where the CDR3 ends; the end is completed using the germline J gene. The chain carries TRBV30 and TRBJ1-1, with D unresolved. CDR1 and CDR2 (germline): GTSNPN, SVGIG (reference sequence). The length of the CDR3 is 11 residues. Trimming cost V 6 bases and J 1 base, with 6 bases left between them. The CDR3 spells CACTGNTEAFF. The part of the CDR3 DNA that was read is TGTGCCTGTACGGGGAACACTGAA.

As to this clone: The sequence runs out 3 residues before the end of the CDR3; the remainder is reconstructed from the germline J gene. The genes are TRBV10-3 and TRBJ2-3; 11 bases line up with TRBD2. There are 13 residues in the CDR3. CDR1 is ENHRY, CDR2 SYGVKD, per germline. Incomplete CDR3 DNA: TGTGCCATCAGTGAAATGACTAGCGGGGCG. As protein: CAISEMTSGA. The CDR3 in full is CAISEMTSGAQYF.

About this clone itself: The CDR3 goes on 3 residues after the read ends, and that part is filled in from the germline J gene. The chain recombines TRBV20-1 with TRBJ2-1, with a possible D match to TRBD2 (6 bases). V was shortened by 5 bases and J by 5 bases, with 22 bases between the two germline ends. There are 16 residues in the CDR3. The V gene's germline CDR1 is DFQATT and CDR2 SNEGSKA (reference sequence). The sequenced CDR3 bases are TGCAGTGCTTTAAGGCCGGGGGTCCCCTCAAACAATGAG. It codes for CSALRPGVPSNNE. The entire CDR3 reads CSALRPGVPSNNEQFF.